The 5 T cell receptor beta chains below all came from one sample that was sequenced in a study of cytomegalovirus exposure and HLA in healthy donors. The protocol was immunoSEQ multiplex PCR, while the TCRdb copy is restricted to in-frame clones and leaves out a portion. This repertoire shows about 240,000 clones, approximately 83% found once; its top ten account for around 1.3%. The sequencing sample was made of PBMCs. The receptors come from a woman in her 30s in good health and CMV-seropositive.

This rearrangement joins TRBV7-9 to TRBJ2-1; TRBD2 matches at 9 bases. J gave up 8 bases and V 3 bases, and 8 bases lay outside the gene matches. This CDR3 is built from 15 residues. Germline CDR1 is SEHNR and CDR2 is FQNEAQ (reference sequence). CDR3 sequence (DNA): TGTGCCAGCAGCTTGTTCGCGGGAGGGCCTCATGAGCAGTTCTTC. Encoded protein: CASSLFAGGPHEQFF.

This chain connects TRBV2 to TRBJ2-4; D call uncertain. V shed 6 bases and J shed 1 base, with 10 bases lying between them. The CDR3 contains 14 residues. Germline loops: CDR1 SNHLY, CDR2 FYNNEI. The CDR3 sequence is CASRNPRAKNIQYF. The CDR3 DNA sequence: TGTGCCAGCAGGAACCCTCGGGCCAAAAACATTCAGTACTTC.

This chain links TRBV11-2 with TRBJ2-7; 7 bases fit TRBD2. J gave up 5 bases and V 8 bases, and 6 bases lay outside the gene matches. CDR1 and CDR2 from the germline V gene are SGHAT and FQNNGV. CDR3 length equals 12 residues. The chain's CDR3 is CASSAGRDEQYF. For the CDR3, the DNA is TGTGCCAGCTCTGCAGGGAGGGACGAGCAGTACTTC.

The rearrangement links TRBV7-7 to TRBJ2-2; 7 bases are shared with TRBD1. The V gene end was trimmed by 5 bases and the J gene end by 5 bases; junction bases not matched to a gene: 8. CDR3 length: 15 amino acids. Germline CDR1 reads SSHAT; CDR2 reads FNYEAQ (reference sequence). CDR3 DNA sequence: TGTGCCAGCAGCCCCACCTCGACAGGGACCGGGGAGCTGTTTTTT. Protein: CASSPTSTGTGELFF. Full variable domain (outside the CDR3, taken from reference TRBV7-7 and TRBJ2-2): GAGVSQSPRYKVTKRGQDVTLRCDPISSHATLYWYQQALGQGPEFLTYFNYEAQPDKSGLPSDRFSAERPEGSISTLTIQRTEQRDSAMYRCASSPTSTGTGELFFGEGSRLTVL.

This clone has just a few counts. The chain is built from TRBV2 and TRBJ2-5, with TRBD1 matching 9 bases. There are 11 residues in the CDR3. V was pared by 10 bases and J by 4 bases, with 1 base of the junction left unmatched. Germline V gene data show CDR1 as SNHLY and CDR2 as FYNNEI. CDR3 bases: TGTGCCATGGGACAGGGAGAGACCCAGTACTTC. The encoded protein is CAMGQGETQYF.